The 9 T cell receptor beta chains given below trace back to one sample, sequenced in a study of cytomegalovirus exposure and HLA in healthy donors. Primers for the PCR totalled 60 Vbeta and 13 Jbeta. Using immunoSEQ multiplex PCR, the repertoire was profiled, and TCRdb retains in-frame clones only, with some absent. The data hold under 200,000 clones, with roughly 80% observed a single time. Sequencing was performed on PBMCs. The receptors originated from a male donor in good health and CMV-seropositive.

This clone was observed a handful of times. The chain carries TRBV27 and TRBJ2-5, with a weak D call TRBD2 (5 bases). The CDR3 extends over 15 amino acids. V was shortened by 0 bases and J by 0 bases, with 8 bases between the two germline ends. Looked up from germline, CDR1 is MNHEY and CDR2 is SMNVEV (reference sequence). CDR3: CASSLSGSYQETQYF. The CDR3, as DNA: TGTGCCAGCAGTTTATCAGGGAGCTACCAAGAGACCCAGTACTTC.

J is TRBJ2-7 and V is TRBV7-8, with 7 bases lining up with TRBD2. Looked up from germline, CDR1 is SGHVS and CDR2 is FQNEAQ. J gave up 2 bases and V 3 bases, and 7 bases lay outside the gene matches. The CDR3 runs 15 residues. In nucleotides, the CDR3 is TGTGCCAGCAGCTTCGGGGGGACTCCAGCCTACGAGCAGTACTTC. It is translated as CASSFGGTPAYEQYF. The full variable domain, completed using reference TRBV7-8 and TRBJ2-7, is GAGVSQSPRYKVAKRGQDVALRCDPISGHVSLFWYQQALGQGPEFLTYFQNEAQLDKSGLPSDRFFAERPEGSVSTLKIQRTQQEDSAVYLCASSFGGTPAYEQYFGPGTRLTVT.

This chain joins TRBV5-5 and TRBJ1-2; TRBD1 agrees at 7 bases. CDR1 is SGHKS and CDR2 is YYEKEE in the germline V gene (reference sequence). The V segment lost 6 bases and the J segment 7 bases; nucleotides outside the gene matches: 9. The CDR3 is made up of 13 amino acids. The CDR3 region is CASTLQGTRGYTF. The CDR3 region has the DNA TGTGCCAGCACTCTACAGGGGACGCGTGGCTACACCTTC.

The chain is built from TRBV27 and TRBJ2-1; 8 bases fit TRBD1. The length of the CDR3 is 14 residues. Losses at the gene ends were 5 bases for V and 8 bases for J; bases not matched to a gene: 8. The germline V gene encodes CDR1 MNHEY and CDR2 SMNVEV (reference sequence). Written as DNA, the CDR3 is TGTGCCAGCAGTGATAGGACAGGGAGCGATGAGCAGTTCTTC. This sequence encodes CASSDRTGSDEQFF.

The chain combines TRBV5-1 with TRBJ1-2; the match to TRBD1 covers 9 bases. Germline CDR1 is SGHRS and CDR2 is YFSETQ. CDR3 length: 14 amino acids. J gave up 5 bases and V 4 bases, and 6 bases lay outside the gene matches. The CDR3 region is CASSVTGGGYGYTF. Written as DNA, the CDR3 is TGCGCCAGCAGCGTGACAGGGGGAGGGTATGGCTACACCTTC.

In its sample, this clone was seen a few times. The chain recombines TRBV11-3 with TRBJ1-1; D unresolved. V lost 5 bases and J 12 bases, leaving 10 bases between the germline ends. Looked up from germline, CDR1 is SGHNT and CDR2 is YENEEA. This CDR3 has 10 residues. This chain's CDR3 is CASSPEVTFF. Written as DNA, the CDR3 is TGTGCCAGCAGCCCCGAGGTAACTTTCTTT.

V and J are TRBV7-9 and TRBJ1-5, with D possibly TRBD1 on 5 matching bases. V was trimmed by 2 bases and J by 7 bases, leaving 15 bases between them. The germline CDR1 and CDR2 sequences are SEHNR and FQNEAQ (reference sequence). This CDR3 is 15 amino acids long. CDR3: CASSLSGQGWQPQHF. The CDR3 DNA is TGTGCCAGCAGCTTAAGTGGTCAGGGCTGGCAGCCCCAGCATTTT.

J is TRBJ2-2 and V is TRBV19; 7 bases map to TRBD1. With 7 bases clipped from V and 4 bases from J, the junction kept 15 bases outside the gene matches. Germline V CDR1 and CDR2: LNHDA, SQIVND (reference sequence). The CDR3 length is 17 residues. The CDR3 reads CASTKGRGPRVTGELFF. The CDR3 DNA is TGTGCCAGTACCAAAGGAAGGGGGCCGCGAGTCACCGGGGAGCTGTTTTTT.

The chain recombines TRBV29-1 with TRBJ1-2; D unclear. The germline V gene encodes CDR1 SQVTM and CDR2 ANQGSEA. The ends were cut back, 4 bases at V and 7 bases at J, with 13 bases in the middle. The CDR3 contains 12 residues. CDR3 bases: TGCAGCGTTGGGGAGCCTTTGGGTGGCTACACCTTC. Translating it yields CSVGEPLGGYTF.